This entry features one T cell receptor beta chain sequence. Its cognate antigen is unknown. The data stem from a study of cytomegalovirus exposure and HLA in healthy donors. Study-level findings and limits: Later on, a genetic analysis was performed. It linked a missense variant in DCLRE1C with V- and J-gene trimming of TCR beta. An Asian-associated ancestry cluster reportedly showed fewer N-insertions than the roughly 670-donor mean in a later analysis.

The PCR used 60 Vbeta and 13 Jbeta primers. TCRdb's copy holds only in-frame clones and misses some; the assay was immunoSEQ multiplex PCR. The repertoire table contains 100,000 to 150,000 clones. CDR3 length: 14 residues. CDR1 and CDR2 (germline): SNHLY, FYNNEI. Trimming cost V 5 bases and J 5 bases, with 15 bases left between them. Sequenced sample: PBMCs. This TCR was sampled from a man between 18 and 35 years old in good health and CMV-seronegative. V is TRBV2 and J is TRBJ1-2; possibly TRBD1 for D (6 bases). The CDR3 is CASSTGQFQYGYTF. CDR3 bases: TGTGCCAGCAGTACCGGACAGTTCCAGTATGGCTACACCTTC.